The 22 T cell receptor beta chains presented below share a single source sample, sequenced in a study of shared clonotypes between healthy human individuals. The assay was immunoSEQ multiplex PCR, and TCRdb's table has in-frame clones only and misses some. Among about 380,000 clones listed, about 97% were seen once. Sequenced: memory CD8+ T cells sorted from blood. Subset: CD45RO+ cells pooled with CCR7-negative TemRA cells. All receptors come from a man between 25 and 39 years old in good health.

The CDR3 sequence: CAWTGTSGMLETQYF. The CDR3 bases are TGTGCCTGGACAGGGACTAGCGGGATGTTGGAGACCCAGTACTTC. The rearrangement uses TRBV30 and TRBJ2-5, with 13 bases that match TRBD2. The V gene end was trimmed by 4 bases and the J gene end by 5 bases; junction bases not matched to a gene: 7. The CDR3 is 15 amino acids. The germline V gene encodes CDR1 GTSNPN and CDR2 SVGIG (reference sequence). The entire variable domain, with the rest obtained from reference TRBV30 and TRBJ2-5, is as follows: SQTIHQWPATLVQPVGSPLSLECTVEGTSNPNLYWYRQAAGRGLQLLFYSVGIGQISSEVPQNLSASRPQDRQFILSSKKLLLSDSGFYLCAWTGTSGMLETQYFGPGTRLLVL.

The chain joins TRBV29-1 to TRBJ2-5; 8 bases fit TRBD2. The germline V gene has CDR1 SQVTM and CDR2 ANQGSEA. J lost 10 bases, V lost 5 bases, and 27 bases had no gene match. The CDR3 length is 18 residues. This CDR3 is CSVYRRHPAGTRRVDQYF. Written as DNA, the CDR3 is TGCAGCGTTTATCGACGCCATCCTGCCGGGACTAGACGGGTAGACCAGTACTTC.

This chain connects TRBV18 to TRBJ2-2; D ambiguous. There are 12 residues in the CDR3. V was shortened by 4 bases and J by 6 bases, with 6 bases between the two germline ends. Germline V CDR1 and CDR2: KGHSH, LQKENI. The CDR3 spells CASSLLAGELFF. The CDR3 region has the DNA TGTGCCAGCTCACTCCTAGCCGGGGAGCTGTTTTTT.

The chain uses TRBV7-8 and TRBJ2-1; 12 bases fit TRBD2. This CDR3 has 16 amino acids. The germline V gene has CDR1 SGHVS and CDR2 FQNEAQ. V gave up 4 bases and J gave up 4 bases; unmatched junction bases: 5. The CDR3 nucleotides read TGTGCCAGCAGCTCGTGGACTAGCGGGACATACAATGAGCAGTTCTTC. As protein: CASSSWTSGTYNEQFF.

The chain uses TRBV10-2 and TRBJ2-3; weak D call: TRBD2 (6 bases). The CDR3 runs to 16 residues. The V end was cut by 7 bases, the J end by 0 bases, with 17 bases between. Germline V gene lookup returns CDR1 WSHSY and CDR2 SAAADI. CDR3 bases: TGCGCCAGCACCCAGAACGCCGCGGGGAGCACAGATACGCAGTATTTT. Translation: CASTQNAAGSTDTQYF.

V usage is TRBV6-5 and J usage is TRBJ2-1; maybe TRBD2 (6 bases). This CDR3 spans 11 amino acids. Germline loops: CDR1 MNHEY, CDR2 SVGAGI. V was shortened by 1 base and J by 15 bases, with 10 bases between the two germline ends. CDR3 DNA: TGTGCCAGCAGTTACTTCGGGAGATGGTTCTTC. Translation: CASSYFGRWFF.

This CDR3 reads CASSFSGQVQETQYF. DNA of the CDR3: TGTGCCAGCAGCTTCTCGGGACAGGTCCAAGAGACCCAGTACTTC. J is TRBJ2-5 and V is TRBV5-4; 8 bases line up with TRBD1. This CDR3 region has 15 residues. The junction had 4 bases not matched to a gene; V was cut back by 2 bases and J by 1 base. Germline assignment: CDR1 SGHNT and CDR2 YYREEE (reference sequence).

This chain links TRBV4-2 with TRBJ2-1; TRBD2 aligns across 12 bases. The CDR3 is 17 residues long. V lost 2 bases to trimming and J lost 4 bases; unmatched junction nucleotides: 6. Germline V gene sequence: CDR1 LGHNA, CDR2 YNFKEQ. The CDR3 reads CASSQLQLAGGYNEQFF. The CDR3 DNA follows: TGTGCCAGCAGCCAACTCCAACTAGCGGGAGGTTACAATGAGCAGTTCTTC.

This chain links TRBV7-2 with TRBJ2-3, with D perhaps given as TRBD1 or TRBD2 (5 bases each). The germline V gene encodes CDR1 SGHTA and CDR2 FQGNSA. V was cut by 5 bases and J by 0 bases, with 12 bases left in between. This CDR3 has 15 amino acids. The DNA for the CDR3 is TGTGCCAGCAGCCCCGGGACCCTCAGCACAGATACGCAGTATTTT. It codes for CASSPGTLSTDTQYF. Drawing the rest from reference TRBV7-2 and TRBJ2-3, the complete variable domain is GAGVSQSPSNKVTEKGKDVELRCDPISGHTALYWYRQSLGQGLEFLIYFQGNSAPDKSGLPSDRFSAERTGGSVSTLTIQRTQQEDSAVYLCASSPGTLSTDTQYFGPGTRLTVL.

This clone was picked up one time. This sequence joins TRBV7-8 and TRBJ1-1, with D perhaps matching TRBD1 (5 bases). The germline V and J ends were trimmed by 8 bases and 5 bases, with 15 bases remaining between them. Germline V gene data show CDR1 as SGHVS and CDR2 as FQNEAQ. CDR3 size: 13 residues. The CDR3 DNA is TGTGCCAGCCAGATCTCGGGGGGAACTGAAGCTTTCTTT. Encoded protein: CASQISGGTEAFF. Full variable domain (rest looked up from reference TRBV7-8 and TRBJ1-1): GAGVSQSPRYKVAKRGQDVALRCDPISGHVSLFWYQQALGQGPEFLTYFQNEAQLDKSGLPSDRFFAERPEGSVSTLKIQRTQQEDSAVYLCASQISGGTEAFFGQGTRLTVV.

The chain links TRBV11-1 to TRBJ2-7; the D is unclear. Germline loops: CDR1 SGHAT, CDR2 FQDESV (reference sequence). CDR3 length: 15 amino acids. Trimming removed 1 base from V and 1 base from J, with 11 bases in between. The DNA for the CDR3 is TGTGCCAGCAGCTTAGGGGTTAGCCATTCCTACGAGCAGTACTTC. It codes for CASSLGVSHSYEQYF.

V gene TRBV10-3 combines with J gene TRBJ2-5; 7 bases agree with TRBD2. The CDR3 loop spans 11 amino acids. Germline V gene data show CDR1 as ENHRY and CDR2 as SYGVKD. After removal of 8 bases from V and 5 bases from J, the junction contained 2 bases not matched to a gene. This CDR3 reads CAIGREETQYF. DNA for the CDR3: TGTGCCATCGGGAGGGAGGAGACCCAGTACTTC.

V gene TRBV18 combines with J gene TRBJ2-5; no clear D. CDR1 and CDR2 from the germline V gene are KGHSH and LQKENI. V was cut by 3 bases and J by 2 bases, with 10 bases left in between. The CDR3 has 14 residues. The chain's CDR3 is CASSPLNVQETQYF. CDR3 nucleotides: TGTGCCAGCTCACCTCTGAACGTGCAAGAGACCCAGTACTTC.

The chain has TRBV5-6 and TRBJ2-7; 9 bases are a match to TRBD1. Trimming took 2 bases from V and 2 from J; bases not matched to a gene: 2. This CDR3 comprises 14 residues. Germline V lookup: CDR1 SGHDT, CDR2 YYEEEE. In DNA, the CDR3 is TGTGCCAGCAGCTTCGGGACAGGGCCCTACGAGCAGTACTTC. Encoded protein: CASSFGTGPYEQYF.

CDR3 in amino acids: CASSFNRQNTEAFF. CDR3 DNA sequence: TGTGCCAGCAGTTTTAACCGACAGAACACTGAAGCTTTCTTT. This sequence joins TRBV28 and TRBJ1-1; D not resolved. Trimming left V 3 bases short and J 1 base short, with 9 bases between. Germline V gene data show CDR1 as MDHEN and CDR2 as SYDVKM. The CDR3 has 14 amino acids.

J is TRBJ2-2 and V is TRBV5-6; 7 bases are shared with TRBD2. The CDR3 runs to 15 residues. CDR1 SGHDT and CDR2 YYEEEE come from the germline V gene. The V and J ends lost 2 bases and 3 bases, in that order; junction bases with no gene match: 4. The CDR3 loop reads CASSFMLADTGELFF. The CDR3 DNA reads TGTGCCAGCAGCTTTATGCTAGCGGACACCGGGGAGCTGTTTTTT.

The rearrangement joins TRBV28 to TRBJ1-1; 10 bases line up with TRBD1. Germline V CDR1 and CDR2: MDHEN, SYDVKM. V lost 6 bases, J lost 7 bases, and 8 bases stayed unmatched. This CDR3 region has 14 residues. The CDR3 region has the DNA TGTGCCAGCAGCCGCCGGGACAGGGGTTTTGAAGCTTTCTTT. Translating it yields CASSRRDRGFEAFF.

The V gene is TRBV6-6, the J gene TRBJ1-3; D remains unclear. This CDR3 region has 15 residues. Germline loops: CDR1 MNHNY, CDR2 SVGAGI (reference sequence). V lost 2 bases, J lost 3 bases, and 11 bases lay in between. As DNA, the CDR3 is TGTGCCAGCAGTTACGAGACACAGCATGGAAACACCATATATTTT. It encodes CASSYETQHGNTIYF.

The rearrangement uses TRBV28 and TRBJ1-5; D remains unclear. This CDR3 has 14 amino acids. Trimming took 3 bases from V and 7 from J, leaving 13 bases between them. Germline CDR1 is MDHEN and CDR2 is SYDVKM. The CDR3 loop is CASSFQGRRQPQHF. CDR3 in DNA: TGTGCCAGCAGTTTTCAAGGGAGGAGGCAGCCCCAGCATTTT.

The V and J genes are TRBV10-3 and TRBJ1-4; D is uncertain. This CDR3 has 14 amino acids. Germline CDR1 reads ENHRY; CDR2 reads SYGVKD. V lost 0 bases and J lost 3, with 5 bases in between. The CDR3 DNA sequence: TGTGCCATCAGTGAGTCATTGGCTAATGAAAAACTGTTTTTT. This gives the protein CAISESLANEKLFF.

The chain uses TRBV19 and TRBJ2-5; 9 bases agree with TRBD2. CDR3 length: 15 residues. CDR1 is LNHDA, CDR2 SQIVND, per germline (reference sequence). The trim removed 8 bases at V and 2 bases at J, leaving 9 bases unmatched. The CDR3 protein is CASGTNLAGQETQYF. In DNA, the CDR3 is TGTGCCAGTGGGACCAACCTAGCGGGACAAGAGACCCAGTACTTC.

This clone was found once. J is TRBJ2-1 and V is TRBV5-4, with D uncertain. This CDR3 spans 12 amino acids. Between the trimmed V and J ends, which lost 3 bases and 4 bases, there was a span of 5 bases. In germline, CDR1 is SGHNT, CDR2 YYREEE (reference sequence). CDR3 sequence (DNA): TGTGCCAGCAGCTCCAATTACAATGAGCAGTTCTTC. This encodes CASSSNYNEQFF. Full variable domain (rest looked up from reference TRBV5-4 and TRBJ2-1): ETGVTQSPTHLIKTRGQQVTLRCSSQSGHNTVSWYQQALGQGPQFIFQYYREEENGRGNFPPRFSGLQFPNYSSELNVNALELDDSALYLCASSSNYNEQFFGPGTRLTVL.